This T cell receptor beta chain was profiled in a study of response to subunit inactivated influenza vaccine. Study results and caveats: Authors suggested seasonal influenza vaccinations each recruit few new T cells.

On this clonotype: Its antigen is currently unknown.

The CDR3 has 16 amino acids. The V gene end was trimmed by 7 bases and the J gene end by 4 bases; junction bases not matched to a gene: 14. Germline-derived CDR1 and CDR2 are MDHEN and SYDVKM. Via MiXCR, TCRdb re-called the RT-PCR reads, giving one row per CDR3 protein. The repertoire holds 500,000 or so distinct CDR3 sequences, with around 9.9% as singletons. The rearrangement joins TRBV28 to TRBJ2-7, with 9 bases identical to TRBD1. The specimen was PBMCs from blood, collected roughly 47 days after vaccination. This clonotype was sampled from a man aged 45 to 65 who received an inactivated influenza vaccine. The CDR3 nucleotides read TGTGCCAGCACGGGAGGCGTGGGACAGGGAAGTTACGAGCAGTACTTC. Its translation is CASTGGVGQGSYEQYF.